Only one count was recorded for the clone carrying this T cell receptor beta chain. Germline V gene sequence: CDR1 SGHRS, CDR2 YFSETQ. J lost 3 bases, V lost 0 bases, and 2 bases had no gene match. This CDR3 contains 14 residues. The record originates from a study of blood T cell repertoires in COVID-19. Turning to the study itself: Samples of COVID-19 (acute and convalescent) were obtained from the United States, Italy and Spain. Sample material is recorded as cDNA or gDNA derived from T cells, B-cell-depleted T cells, or PBMCs.

In the authors' workflow: Quantification of nucleated cells was approximated via reference gene primer amplification. Using immunoSEQ multiplex PCR, the repertoire was profiled, and TCRdb retains in-frame clones only, with some absent. V and J calls and clone size are given by that table; D and trimming were obtained from the DNA. The sample consists of 90,000 to 100,000 clones, about 83% of them appearing once. This TCR was sampled from a man between 65 and 85 years old with active or convalescent COVID-19. The sequenced sample consisted of peripheral blood. The chain recombines TRBV5-1 with TRBJ2-5; 7 nucleotides match TRBD2. CDR3 DNA: TGCGCCAGCAGCTTGGAGGCGGGGGAAGAGACCCAGTACTTC. Its translation is CASSLEAGEETQYF.